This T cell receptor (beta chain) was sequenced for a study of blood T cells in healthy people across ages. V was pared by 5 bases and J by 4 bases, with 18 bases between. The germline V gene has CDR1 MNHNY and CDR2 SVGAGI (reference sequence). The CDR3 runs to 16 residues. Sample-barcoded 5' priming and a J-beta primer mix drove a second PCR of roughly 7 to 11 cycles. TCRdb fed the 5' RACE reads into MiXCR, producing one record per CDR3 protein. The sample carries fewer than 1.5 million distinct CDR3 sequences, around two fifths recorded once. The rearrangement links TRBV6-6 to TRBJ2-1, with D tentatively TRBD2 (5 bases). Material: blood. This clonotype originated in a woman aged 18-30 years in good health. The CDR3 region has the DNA TGTGCCAGCAGTAAGCCGCGAGCGGCTCCATACAATGAGCAGTTCTTC. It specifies CASSKPRAAPYNEQFF.